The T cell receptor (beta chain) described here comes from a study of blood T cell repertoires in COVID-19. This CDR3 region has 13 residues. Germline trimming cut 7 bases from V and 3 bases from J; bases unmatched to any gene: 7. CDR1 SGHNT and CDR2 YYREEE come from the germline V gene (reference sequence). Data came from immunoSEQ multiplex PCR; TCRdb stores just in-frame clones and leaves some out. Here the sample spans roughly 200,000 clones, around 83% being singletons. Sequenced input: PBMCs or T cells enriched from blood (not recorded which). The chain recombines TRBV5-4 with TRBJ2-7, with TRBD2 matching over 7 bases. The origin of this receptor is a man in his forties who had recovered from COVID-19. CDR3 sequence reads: CASGFRGDYEQYF. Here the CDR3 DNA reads TGTGCCAGCGGGTTTCGGGGGGACTACGAGCAGTACTTC.